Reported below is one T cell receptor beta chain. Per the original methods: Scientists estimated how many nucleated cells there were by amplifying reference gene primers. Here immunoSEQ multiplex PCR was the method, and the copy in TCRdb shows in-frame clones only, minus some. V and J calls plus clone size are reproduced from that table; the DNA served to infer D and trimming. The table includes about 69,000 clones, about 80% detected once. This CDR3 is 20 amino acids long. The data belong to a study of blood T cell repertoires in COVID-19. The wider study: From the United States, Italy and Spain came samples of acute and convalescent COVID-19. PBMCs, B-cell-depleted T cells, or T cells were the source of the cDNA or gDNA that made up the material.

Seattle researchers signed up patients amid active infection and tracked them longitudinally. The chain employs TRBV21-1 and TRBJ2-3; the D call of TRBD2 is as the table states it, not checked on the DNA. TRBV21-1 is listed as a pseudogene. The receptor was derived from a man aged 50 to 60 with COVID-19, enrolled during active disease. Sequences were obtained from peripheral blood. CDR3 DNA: TGTGCCAGCAGCTCCCGACTAGCGGGGGCCTTCCCCTCCAGCACAGATACGCAGTATTTT. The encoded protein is CASSSRLAGAFPSSTDTQYF.